This TCR beta chain was recorded in a study of T cell responses to AZD1222 COVID-19 vaccine. Study as a whole: Doses given second, at about 4 or about 12 weeks, were pooled.

The CDR3 has 17 residues. Trimming took off 2 bases at V and 2 bases at J, with 18 bases between the two ends. In germline, CDR1 is LNHDA, CDR2 SQIVND (reference sequence). Sequencing was performed with immunoSEQ multiplex PCR; in TCRdb, only in-frame clones are kept and a portion is missing. The sample includes about 180,000 clones, approximately 94% of them seen just once. Study-wide results and limits: Nearly half of spike-specific TCRs reportedly target unmutated variant regions. Donor demographics were predominantly white British with a female majority; clonal diversity may be underestimated. The study sampled repertoires only after the peak T cell response.

As to this clone: Its antigen is still unknown.

This receptor was identified in an adult in good health. The material was peripheral blood, obtained on day 0 of AZD1222 vaccination. The chain carries TRBV19 and TRBJ1-1; a possible D gene is TRBD1 (5 bases). Here the CDR3 DNA reads TGTGCCAGTAGTATACCCTGGGGACGGAGGGGAAACACTGAAGCTTTCTTT. As protein: CASSIPWGRRGNTEAFF.